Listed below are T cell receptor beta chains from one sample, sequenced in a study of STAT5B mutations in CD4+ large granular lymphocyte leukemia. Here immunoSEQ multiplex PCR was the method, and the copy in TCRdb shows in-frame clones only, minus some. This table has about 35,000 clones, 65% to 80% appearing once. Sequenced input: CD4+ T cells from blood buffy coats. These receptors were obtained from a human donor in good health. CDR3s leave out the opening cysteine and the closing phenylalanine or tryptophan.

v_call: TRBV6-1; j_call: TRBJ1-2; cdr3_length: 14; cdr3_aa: ASSERALTGNYGYT
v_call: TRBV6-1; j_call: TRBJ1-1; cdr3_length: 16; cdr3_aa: ASSARGGLNNWGTEAF
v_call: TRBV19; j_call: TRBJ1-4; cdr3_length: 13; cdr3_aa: ASSPTGGTNEKLF
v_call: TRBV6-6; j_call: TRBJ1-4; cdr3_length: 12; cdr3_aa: ASSSDRLGEKLF
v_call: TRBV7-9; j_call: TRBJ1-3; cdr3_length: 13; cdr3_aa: ASSLGQSSGNTIY
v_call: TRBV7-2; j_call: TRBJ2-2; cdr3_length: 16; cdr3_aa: ASSLVGSGARNTGELF
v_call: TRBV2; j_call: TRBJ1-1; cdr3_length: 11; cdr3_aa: ASNQEDSTEAF
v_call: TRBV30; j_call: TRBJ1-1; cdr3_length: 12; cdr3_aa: AWSRRGTNTEAF
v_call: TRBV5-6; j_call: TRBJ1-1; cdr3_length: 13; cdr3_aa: ASSLAGPGNTEAF
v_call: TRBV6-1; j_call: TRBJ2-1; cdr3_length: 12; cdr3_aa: ASSVLREYNEQF
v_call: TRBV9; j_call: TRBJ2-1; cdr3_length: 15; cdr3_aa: ASSVASWRGVDNEQF
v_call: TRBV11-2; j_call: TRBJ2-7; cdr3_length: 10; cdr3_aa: ASSVYSYEQY
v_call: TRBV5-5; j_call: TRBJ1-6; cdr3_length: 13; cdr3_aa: ASSLAGGDNSPLH
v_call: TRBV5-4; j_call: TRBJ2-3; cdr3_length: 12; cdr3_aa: ASSWTGDADTQY
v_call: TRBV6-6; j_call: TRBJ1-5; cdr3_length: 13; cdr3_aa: ASSYGGAGNQPQH
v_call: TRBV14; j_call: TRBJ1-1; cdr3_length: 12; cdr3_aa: ASSQDRGDTEAF
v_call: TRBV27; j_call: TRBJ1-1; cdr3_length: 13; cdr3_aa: ASSLRREQGTEAF
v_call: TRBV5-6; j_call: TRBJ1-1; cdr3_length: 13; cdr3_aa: ASSSPDSLNTEAF
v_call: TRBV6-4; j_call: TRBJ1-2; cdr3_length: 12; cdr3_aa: ASSDSGLNYGYT
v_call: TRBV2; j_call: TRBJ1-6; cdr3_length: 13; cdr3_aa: ASRTDRAGNSPLH
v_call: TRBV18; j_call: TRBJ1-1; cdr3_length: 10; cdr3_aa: ASSPLEQEAF
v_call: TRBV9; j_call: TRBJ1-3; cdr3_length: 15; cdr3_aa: ASSVLADRVGGNTIY
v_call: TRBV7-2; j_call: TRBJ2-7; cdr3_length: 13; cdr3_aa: ASSLRDRGPYEQY
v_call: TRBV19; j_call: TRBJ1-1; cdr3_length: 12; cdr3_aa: ASSGRGQDTEAF
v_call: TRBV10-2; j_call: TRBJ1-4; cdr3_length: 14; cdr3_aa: ASSVGQGVGNEKLF
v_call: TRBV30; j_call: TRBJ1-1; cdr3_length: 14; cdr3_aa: AWRSFRTRLNTEAF
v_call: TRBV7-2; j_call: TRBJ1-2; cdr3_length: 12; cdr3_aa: ASSPIRGSYGYT
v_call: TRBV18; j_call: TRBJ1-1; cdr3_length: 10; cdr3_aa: ASSSTARGAF
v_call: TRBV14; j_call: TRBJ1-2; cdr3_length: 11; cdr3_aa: ASSPRASYGYT
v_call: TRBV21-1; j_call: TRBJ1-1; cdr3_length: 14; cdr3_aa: ASSKEPKDRGGEAF
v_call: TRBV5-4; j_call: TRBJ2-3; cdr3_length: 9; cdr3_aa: ASSLGDTQY
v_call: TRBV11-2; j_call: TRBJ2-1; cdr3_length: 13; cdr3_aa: ASSLVPTGFHEQF
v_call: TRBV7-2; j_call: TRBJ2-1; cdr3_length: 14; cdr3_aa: ASSLVFDLSYNEQF
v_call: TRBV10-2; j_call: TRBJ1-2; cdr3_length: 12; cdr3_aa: ASSGGGGAYGYT
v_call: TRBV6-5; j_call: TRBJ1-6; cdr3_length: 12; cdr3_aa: ASSKGLDSSPLH
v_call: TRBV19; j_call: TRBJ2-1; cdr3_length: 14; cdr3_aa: ASSIGLMGSKNEQF
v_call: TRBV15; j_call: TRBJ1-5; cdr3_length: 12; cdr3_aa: ATSRAGSNQPQH
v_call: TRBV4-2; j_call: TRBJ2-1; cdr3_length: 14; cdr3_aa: ASSQDPGSLQGEQF
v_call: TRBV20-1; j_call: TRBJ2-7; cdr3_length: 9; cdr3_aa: SAWRALEQY
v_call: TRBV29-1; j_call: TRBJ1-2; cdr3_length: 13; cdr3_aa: SVADRDRGGYGYA
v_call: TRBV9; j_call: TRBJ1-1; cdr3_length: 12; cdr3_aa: ASSEGGERAEAF
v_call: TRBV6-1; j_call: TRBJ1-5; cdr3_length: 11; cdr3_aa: ASSEVGNQPQH
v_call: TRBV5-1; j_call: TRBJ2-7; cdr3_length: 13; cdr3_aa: ASSLASMGLYEQY
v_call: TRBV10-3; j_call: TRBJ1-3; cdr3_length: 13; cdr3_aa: AISEPGGSGNTIY
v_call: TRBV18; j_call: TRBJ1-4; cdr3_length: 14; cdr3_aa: ASSLSSGATNEKLF
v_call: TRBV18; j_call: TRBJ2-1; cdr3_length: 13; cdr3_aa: ASSPQGGKYNEQF
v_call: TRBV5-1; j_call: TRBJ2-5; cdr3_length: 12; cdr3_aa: ASSRGQGRETQY
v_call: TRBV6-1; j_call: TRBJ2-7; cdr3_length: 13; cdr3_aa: ASSDSGQVTYEQY
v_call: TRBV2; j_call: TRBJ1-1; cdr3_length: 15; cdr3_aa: ASSEDRGGIGSTEAF
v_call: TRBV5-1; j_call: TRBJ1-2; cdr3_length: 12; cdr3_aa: ASTGTGGGYGYT
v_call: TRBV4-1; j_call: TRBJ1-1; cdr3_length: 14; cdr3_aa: ASSRTGPPGNTEAF
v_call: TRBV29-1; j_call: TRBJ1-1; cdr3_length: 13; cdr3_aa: SVGRRSGPNTEAF
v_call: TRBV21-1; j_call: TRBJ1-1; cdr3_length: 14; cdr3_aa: ASSKTGRGANTEAF
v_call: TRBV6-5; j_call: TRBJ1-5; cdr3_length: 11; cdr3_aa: ASSYKDGQPQH
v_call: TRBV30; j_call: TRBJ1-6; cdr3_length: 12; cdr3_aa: AWRVGQPNSPLH
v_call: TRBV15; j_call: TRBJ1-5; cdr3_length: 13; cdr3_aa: ATSRDRASNQPQH
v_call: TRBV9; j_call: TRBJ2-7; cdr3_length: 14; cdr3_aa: ASSVYRDSPSSEQY